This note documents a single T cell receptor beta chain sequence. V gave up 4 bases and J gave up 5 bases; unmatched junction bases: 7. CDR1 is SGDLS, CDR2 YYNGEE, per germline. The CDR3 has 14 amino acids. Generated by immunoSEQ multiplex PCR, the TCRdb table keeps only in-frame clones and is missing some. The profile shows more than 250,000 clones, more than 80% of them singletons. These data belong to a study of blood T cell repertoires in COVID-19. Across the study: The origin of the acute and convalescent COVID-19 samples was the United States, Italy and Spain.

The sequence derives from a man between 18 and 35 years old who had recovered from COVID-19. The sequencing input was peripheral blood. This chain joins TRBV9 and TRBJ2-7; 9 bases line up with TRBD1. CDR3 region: CASSPGTGLHEQYF. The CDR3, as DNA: TGTGCCAGCAGCCCCGGGACAGGGTTACACGAGCAGTACTTC.